Listed below are T cell receptor beta chains from one sample, sequenced in a study of OX40 agonist ivuxolimab in advanced cancers. Libraries were prepared by immunoSEQ multiplex PCR; TCRdb keeps only in-frame clonotypes and omits some of them. The sample consists of fewer than 75,000 clones, around 85% of them appearing once. The sequencing used CD4+ or CD8+ T cells sorted from blood, collected in a trial of the OX40 agonist ivuxolimab. Receptors originate from an adult with an advanced solid tumor such as melanoma, head and neck, liver or kidney cancer. Each CDR3 is given with its conserved first and last residue. A D gene is named only where the DNA matches it firmly. Clone size appears in some rows only: once, few, many, or a class for an expanded clone.

.,TRBV7-9,.,TRBJ2-2,TGTGCCAGCGACCCTGGGGGCGCGTGGGGGGCTACCGGGGAGCTGTTTTTT,CASDPGGAWGATGELFF
TRBD1,TRBV30,.,TRBJ1-5,TGTGCCTGGAGTGGACAGGGGCTAGGGCCCCAGCATTTT,CAWSGQGLGPQHF
.,TRBV7-9,.,TRBJ2-5,TGTGCCAGCACCCTAACAGGGCGACAAGAGACCCAGTACTTC,CASTLTGRQETQYF
TRBD1,TRBV7-9,.,TRBJ2-5,TGTGCCAGCAGCTTAGGACAGGGTTCGGGGACCCAGTACTTC,CASSLGQGSGTQYF
TRBD2,TRBV9,.,TRBJ2-1,TGTGCCAGCAGCGTATACAGCGGGAGGAATGAGCAGTTCTTC,CASSVYSGRNEQFF
TRBD1,TRBV7-8,.,TRBJ2-5,TGTGCCAGCTTTGGGACAGACCAAGAGACCCAGTACTTC,CASFGTDQETQYF
.,TRBV29-1,few,TRBJ1-1,TGCAGCGTCCACAGTACATCGAACACTGAAGCTTTCTTT,CSVHSTSNTEAFF
.,TRBV5-1,once,TRBJ2-2,TGCGCCAGCAGCTCGTGGCAGGGAGCTGACACCGGGGAGCTGTTTTTT,CASSSWQGADTGELFF
TRBD2,TRBV18,.,TRBJ2-7,TGTGCCAGCTCACTTGGGACTAGCTCCGAGCAGTACTTC,CASSLGTSSEQYF
TRBD1,TRBV11-3,once,TRBJ2-7,TGTGCCAGCAGCCCAGGGGACAGTGGCGAGCAGCACTTC,CASSPGDSGEQHF
.,TRBV29-1,.,TRBJ1-3,TGCAGCGTTGCCGGCTCTGGAAACACCATATATTTT,CSVAGSGNTIYF
.,TRBV15,.,TRBJ2-7,TGTGCCACCAGCAGGGGGGCAGGCGGGAAGACCTACGAGCAGTACTTC,CATSRGAGGKTYEQYF
TRBD1,TRBV2,.,TRBJ2-1,TGTGCCAGCAGTCCGGACAGGGAGCAGTTCTTC,CASSPDREQFF
TRBD1,TRBV6-1,.,TRBJ1-1,TGTGCCAGCAGTGCCCGACAGGGGAACACTGAAGCTTTCTTT,CASSARQGNTEAFF
.,TRBV27,few,TRBJ2-2,TGTGCCAGCACTTTGGGCAGGGAGAGCACCGGGGAGCTGTTTTTT,CASTLGRESTGELFF
.,TRBV10-2,.,TRBJ2-7,TGCGCCAGCACCCCGGGAGGGGGCATTAGGTACGAGCAGTACTTC,CASTPGGGIRYEQYF
.,TRBV6-6,.,TRBJ2-7,TGTGCCAGCATGTCGGGCGGGACGGCACCCCTCGAGCAGTACTTC,CASMSGGTAPLEQYF
TRBD1,TRBV19,.,TRBJ2-7,TGTGCCAGTAGTTTACGGACAGGGGGCTACGAGCAGTACTTC,CASSLRTGGYEQYF
TRBD1,TRBV5-1,.,TRBJ2-5,TGCGCCAGCAGCTTGGGGGACAGGGCCCAAGAGACCCAGTACTTC,CASSLGDRAQETQYF
TRBD1,TRBV10-3,.,TRBJ2-1,TGTGCCATCAGTGAGTGGGGACAGGGTACCTACAATGAGCAGTTCTTC,CAISEWGQGTYNEQFF
.,TRBV6-5,.,TRBJ2-5,TGTGCCAGCAGACAAAACACGAGTCCCCAGTACTTC,CASRQNTSPQYF
.,TRBV6-6,.,TRBJ1-2,TGTGCCAGCAGTGGACAGTATTCCTATGGCTACACCTTC,CASSGQYSYGYTF
TRBD2,TRBV19,.,TRBJ2-1,TGTGCCAGTAGTATCGCGGCTAGCGGGAGCTTCTACAATGAGCAGTTCTTC,CASSIAASGSFYNEQFF
.,TRBV7-9,.,TRBJ2-6,TGTGCCAGCAGCTCGTGGGGGTCTGGGGCCAACGTCCTGACTTTC,CASSSWGSGANVLTF
.,TRBV27,.,TRBJ2-5,TGTGCCAGCAGTTTATCCTGGGGGTATCAGGAGACCCAGTACTTC,CASSLSWGYQETQYF
TRBD1,TRBV9,.,TRBJ2-5,TGTGCCAGCAGCCCGACAGGGGAGGTTGGAGAGACCCAGTACTTC,CASSPTGEVGETQYF
.,TRBV9,.,TRBJ2-5,TGTGCCAGCAGCGTACACGAGACTACACAAGAGACCCAGTACTTC,CASSVHETTQETQYF
TRBD2,TRBV4-1,.,TRBJ2-5,TGCGCCAGCAGCCAAGATTGGACTAGCGGGGAGACCCAGTACTTC,CASSQDWTSGETQYF
TRBD1,TRBV11-3,.,TRBJ1-1,TGTGCCAGCAGCTCCGGTCCCGGGACAGGCTCTGAAGCTTTCTTT,CASSSGPGTGSEAFF
.,TRBV6-1,few,TRBJ2-7,TGTGCCAGCAGTGGTCCCCCCGCCTACGAGCAGTACTTC,CASSGPPAYEQYF
.,TRBV5-1,.,TRBJ1-3,TGCGCCAGCAGCCCTGCCGTGGGACAAAGCACCATATATTTT,CASSPAVGQSTIYF
TRBD2,TRBV6-1,.,TRBJ2-1,TGTGCCAGCAGTGAAGCGCGGGGACTAGCGGGAGGTGAGCAGTTCTTC,CASSEARGLAGGEQFF
TRBD2,TRBV7-8,.,TRBJ2-7,TGTGCCAGCAGCCTGGGACGGGGACTAGCGGGGCGCGAGCAGTACTTC,CASSLGRGLAGREQYF
TRBD2,TRBV18,.,TRBJ2-5,TGTGCCAGCTCACCGGTAGCGGGAGGCAGAGAGACCCAGTACTTC,CASSPVAGGRETQYF
TRBD1,TRBV11-2,.,TRBJ2-7,TGTGCCAGCAGCCTGGGACAGGGGAATGTCGAGCAGTACTTC,CASSLGQGNVEQYF
.,TRBV10-3,.,TRBJ2-7,TGTGCCATCAGTGACTTGGACCAGGGCGAGCAGTACTTC,CAISDLDQGEQYF
.,TRBV5-1,.,TRBJ2-2,TGCGCCAGCAGCTCCGCCGGCGGCACCGGGGAGCTGTTTTTT,CASSSAGGTGELFF
.,TRBV29-1,.,TRBJ2-3,TGCAGCGTTGAGTGGAGGGCCCAACTCCGAGATACGCAGTATTTT,CSVEWRAQLRDTQYF
.,TRBV5-6,.,TRBJ2-5,TGTGCCAGCAGTCCACTTCTTGCAGAGACCCAGTACTTC,CASSPLLAETQYF
.,TRBV7-9,few,TRBJ1-2,TGTGCCAGCAGCAAAACAGGGAATTTACGTGGCTACACCTTC,CASSKTGNLRGYTF
.,TRBV5-1,.,TRBJ2-7,TGCGCCAGCAGCCCCAGCTCCTACGAGCAGTACTTC,CASSPSSYEQYF
TRBD1,TRBV29-1,.,TRBJ2-1,TGCAGCGTTGACCCGACAGGGGTGTTGGGTGAGCAGTTCTTC,CSVDPTGVLGEQFF
.,TRBV14,.,TRBJ1-2,TGTGCCAGCAGCCAAGACAGCGAAACTAACTATGGCTACACCTTC,CASSQDSETNYGYTF
TRBD2,TRBV4-2,.,TRBJ2-7,TGTGCCAGCAGCCAAGGGTTAGCGGGAGGAGTCGAGCAGTACTTC,CASSQGLAGGVEQYF
.,TRBV27,.,TRBJ2-3,TGTGCCAGCAGTTTAGAAGGACCCACAGATACGCAGTATTTT,CASSLEGPTDTQYF
.,TRBV7-2,.,TRBJ1-4,TGTGCCAGCAGCGTCGGACAGCAAGAAAAACTGTTTTTT,CASSVGQQEKLFF
.,TRBV5-5,.,TRBJ1-1,TGTGCCAGCACCCAGTCACAGTTGAACACTGAAGCTTTCTTT,CASTQSQLNTEAFF
TRBD1,TRBV9,.,TRBJ2-7,TGTGCCAGCAGCGTAGATTACAGGGGTACGTACGAGCAGTACTTC,CASSVDYRGTYEQYF
TRBD1,TRBV9,.,TRBJ1-2,TGTGCCAGCAGCGCCCGGGACAGGCCTCGAGCGGATGGCTACACCTTC,CASSARDRPRADGYTF
.,TRBV30,few,TRBJ2-5,TGTGCCTGGAGTGTGGGAGAGAAGACGGAGACCCAGTACTTC,CAWSVGEKTETQYF
.,TRBV28,.,TRBJ1-2,TGTGCCAGCAGTTTAGGCGACCGCCCTAACTATGGCTACACCTTC,CASSLGDRPNYGYTF